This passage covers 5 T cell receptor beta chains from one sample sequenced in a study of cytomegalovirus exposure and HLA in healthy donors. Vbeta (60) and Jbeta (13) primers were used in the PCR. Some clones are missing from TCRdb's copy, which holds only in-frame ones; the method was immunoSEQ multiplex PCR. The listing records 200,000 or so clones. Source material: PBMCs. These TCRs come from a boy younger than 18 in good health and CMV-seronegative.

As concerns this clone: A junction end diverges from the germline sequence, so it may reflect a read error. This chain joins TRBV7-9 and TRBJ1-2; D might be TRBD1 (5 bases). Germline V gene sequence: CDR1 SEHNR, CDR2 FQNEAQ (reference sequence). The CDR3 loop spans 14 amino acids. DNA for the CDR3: TGTGCCAGCAGCCTAGCCGGCGGGACGGGGGGCTACACCTTC. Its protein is CASSLAGGTGGYTF.

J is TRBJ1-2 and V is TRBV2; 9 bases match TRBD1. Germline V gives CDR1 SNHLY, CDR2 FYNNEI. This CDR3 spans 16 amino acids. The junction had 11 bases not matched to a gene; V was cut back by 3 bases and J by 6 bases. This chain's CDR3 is CASSDTEWGTGHGYTF. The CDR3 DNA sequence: TGTGCCAGCAGTGATACGGAATGGGGGACAGGGCATGGCTACACCTTC.

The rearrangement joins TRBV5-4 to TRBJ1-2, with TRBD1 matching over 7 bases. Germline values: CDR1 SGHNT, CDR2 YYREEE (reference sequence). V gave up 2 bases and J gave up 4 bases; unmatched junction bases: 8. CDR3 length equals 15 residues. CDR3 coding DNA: TGTGCCAGCAGCTTTATGGCAGGGGGAGGCTATGGCTACACCTTC. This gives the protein CASSFMAGGGYGYTF. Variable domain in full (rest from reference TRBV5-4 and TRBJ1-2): ETGVTQSPTHLIKTRGQQVTLRCSSQSGHNTVSWYQQALGQGPQFIFQYYREEENGRGNFPPRFSGLQFPNYSSELNVNALELDDSALYLCASSFMAGGGYGYTFGSGTRLTVV.

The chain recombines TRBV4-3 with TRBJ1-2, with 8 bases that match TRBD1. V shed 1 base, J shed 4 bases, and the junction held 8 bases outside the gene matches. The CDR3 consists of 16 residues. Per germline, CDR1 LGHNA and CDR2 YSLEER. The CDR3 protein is CASSQVLQGAGYGYTF. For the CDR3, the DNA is TGCGCCAGCAGCCAAGTTTTGCAGGGGGCAGGCTATGGCTACACCTTC.

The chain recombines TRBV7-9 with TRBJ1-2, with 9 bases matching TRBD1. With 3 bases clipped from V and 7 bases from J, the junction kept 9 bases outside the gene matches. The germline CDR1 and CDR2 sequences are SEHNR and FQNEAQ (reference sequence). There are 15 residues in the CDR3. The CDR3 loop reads CASSFPQGAKLGYTF. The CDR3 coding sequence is TGTGCCAGCAGCTTCCCACAGGGGGCGAAACTTGGCTACACCTTC.